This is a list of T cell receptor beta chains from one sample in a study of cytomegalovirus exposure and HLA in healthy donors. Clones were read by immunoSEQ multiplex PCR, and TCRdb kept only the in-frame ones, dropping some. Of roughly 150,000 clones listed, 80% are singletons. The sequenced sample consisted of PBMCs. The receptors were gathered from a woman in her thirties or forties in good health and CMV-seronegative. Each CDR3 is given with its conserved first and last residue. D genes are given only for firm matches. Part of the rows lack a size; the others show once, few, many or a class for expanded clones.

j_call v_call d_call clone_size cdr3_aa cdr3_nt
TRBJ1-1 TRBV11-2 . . CASSLATGAGTEAFF TGTGCCAGCAGCTTAGCCACAGGCGCGGGAACTGAAGCTTTCTTT
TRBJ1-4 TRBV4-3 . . CASSPSSQGGEKLFF TGCGCCAGCAGCCCAAGTTCTCAAGGAGGAGAAAAACTGTTTTTT
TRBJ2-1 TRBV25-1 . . CASSGGEGPRCNEQFF TGTGCCAGCAGTGGGGGAGAAGGGCCTAGGTGCAATGAGCAGTTCTTC
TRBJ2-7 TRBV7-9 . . CASSPRTSNEQYF TGTGCCAGCAGCCCGAGGACATCCAACGAGCAGTACTTC
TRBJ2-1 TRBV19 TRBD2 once CASSNPFTGLAAYNEQFF TGTGCCAGTAGTAACCCCTTCACCGGACTAGCGGCCTACAATGAGCAGTTCTTC
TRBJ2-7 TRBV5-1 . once CASSLADTISYEQYF TGCGCCAGCAGCTTGGCCGACACGATCTCCTACGAGCAGTACTTC
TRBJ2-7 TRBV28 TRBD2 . CASSLSGGWIPHEQYF TGTGCCAGCAGTTTATCGGGAGGTTGGATCCCCCACGAGCAGTACTTC
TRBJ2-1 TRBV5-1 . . CASSLGQGSYNEQFF TGCGCCAGCAGCTTGGGGCAGGGATCCTACAATGAGCAGTTCTTC
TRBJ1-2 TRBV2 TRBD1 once CASSGTVFNYGYTF TGTGCCAGCAGCGGGACAGTTTTTAACTATGGCTACACCTTC
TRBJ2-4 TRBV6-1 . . CASSESGFIAKNSQYF TGTGCCAGCAGTGAGTCAGGGTTTATAGCCAAAAACAGTCAGTACTTC
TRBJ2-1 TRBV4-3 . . CASSQDSFRENNEQFF TGCGCCAGCAGCCAAGATTCATTTAGGGAGAACAATGAGCAGTTCTTC